Following are 23 T cell receptor beta chains from one sample sequenced in a study of tumor-infiltrating lymphocytes in primary liver carcinoma. Constant-region priming of around 530 ng total RNA yielded TCR beta cDNA. Researchers made the TCR beta libraries by running three nested multiplex PCR rounds with slightly modified ARM-PCR. Investigators reported that the first two PCR rounds, at 10 cycles each, used TRBV1-TRBV30 forward primers with a C-beta reverse primer. TCRdb recomputed calls from the multiplex PCR reads with MiXCR, one row per CDR3 protein. This sample has about 320,000 distinct CDR3 sequences, with about 60% found just once. Blood RNA came from unsorted whole blood; germline DNA was also extracted. Sequenced: peripheral blood. The receptors here all came from a middle-aged man with primary liver carcinoma and hepatitis B virus infection.

To note about this clonotype: With a much larger clone just one base away, this may be a read error. The chain recombines TRBV4-3 with TRBJ1-4; unclear D gene. There are 15 residues in the CDR3. Germline loops: CDR1 LGHNA, CDR2 YSLEER. Trimming cost V 3 bases and J 0 bases, with 8 bases left between them. The CDR3 nucleotides read TGCGCCAGCAGCCAGGGATCCACAACTAATGAAAAACTGTTTTTT. Translating it yields CASSQGSTTNEKLFF.

The chain is built from TRBV29-1 and TRBJ2-1; TRBD2 agrees at 9 bases. The CDR3 sequence is 13 residues long. Germline trimming cut 7 bases from V and 9 bases from J; bases unmatched to any gene: 10. Germline CDR1 is SQVTM and CDR2 is ANQGSEA. CDR3: CSGRLAEVSEQFF. DNA of the CDR3: TGCAGCGGGCGACTAGCGGAAGTGAGTGAGCAGTTCTTC.

The CDR3 sequence is CASSQIMEGKDEQFF. As DNA, the CDR3 is TGTGCCAGCAGCCAGATCATGGAGGGGAAGGATGAGCAGTTCTTC. The J gene is TRBJ2-1, the V gene TRBV4-2; TRBD2 might be the D (6 bases). This CDR3 comprises 15 residues. Germline CDR1 is LGHNA and CDR2 is YNFKEQ. V lost 3 bases, J lost 8 bases, and 17 bases lay in between.

Remarks on this clonotype: A read error is possible here, since a much larger clone lies one base away. The rearrangement links TRBV12-3 or TRBV12-4 to TRBJ2-5; D unclear. The CDR3 totals 10 residues. In DNA form, the CDR3 reads TGTGCCAACAGTTTGACGGCCCTGTCCTTC. It encodes CANSLTALSF.

As regards this clonotype: As the CDR3 is not closed by the conserved phenylalanine or tryptophan, this likely results from a read error. CDR3 nucleotides: TGTGCCAGCAGTTTGGGTTCCGCTTCGGGCGAGCAGTACCTC. Translated, it gives CASSLGSASGEQYL. The J gene is TRBJ2-7, the V gene TRBV12-3 or TRBV12-4, with D hard to call. This CDR3 spans 14 amino acids. Trimming removed 3 bases at V and 6 bases at J, with 15 bases between.

Concerning this clonotype: A read error may be the cause here, since a much bigger clone is one base away. The CDR3 reads CSAVTGGRANEKLFF. The CDR3 DNA follows: TGCAGCGCCGTGACAGGGGGCCGAGCTAATGAAAAACTGTTTTTT. V is TRBV29-1 and J is TRBJ1-4; TRBD1 agrees at 10 bases. The germline CDR1 and CDR2 sequences are SQVTM and ANQGSEA. The V and J ends lost 7 bases and 3 bases, in that order; junction bases with no gene match: 8. The CDR3 extends over 15 amino acids. Full variable domain (remainder filled in from reference TRBV29-1 and TRBJ1-4): SAVISQKPSRDICQRGTSLTIQCQVDSQVTMMFWYRQQPGQSLTLIATANQGSEATYESGFVIDKFPISRPNLTFSTLTVSNMSPEDSSIYLCSAVTGGRANEKLFFGSGTQLSVL.

Of note for this clonotype: Being one base from a much bigger clone, this may be a read error. The chain links TRBV4-2 to TRBJ2-1; 9 bases are a match to TRBD2. The germline CDR1 and CDR2 sequences are LGHNA and YNFKEQ. CDR3 length: 15 amino acids. CDR3 sequence: CASSTPGLAINDQFF. The CDR3 region has the DNA TGTGCCAGCTCTACACCGGGACTAGCCATCAATGATCAGTTCTTC.

For this clonotype: An end of the junction does not agree with germline; a read error may underlie this. The V gene is TRBV11-1, the J gene TRBJ2-7; TRBD2 aligns across 8 bases. Germline loops: CDR1 SGHAT, CDR2 FQDESV (reference sequence). This CDR3 comprises 16 residues. CDR3 sequence: CAGSFTSGQSSYEQYF. The CDR3 DNA reads TGTGCCGGCAGTTTCACTAGCGGTCAAAGCTCCTACGAGCAGTACTTC. Full variable domain (outside the CDR3, taken from reference TRBV11-1 and TRBJ2-7): EAEVAQSPRYKITEKSQAVAFWCDPISGHATLYWYRQILGQGPELLVQFQDESVVDDSQLPKDRFSAERLKGVDSTLKIQPAELGDSAMYLCAGSFTSGQSSYEQYFGPGTRLTVT.

This clonotype was seen at least ten times. The J gene is TRBJ1-5, the V gene TRBV10-2, with 9 bases lining up with TRBD1. CDR1 is WSHSY, CDR2 SAAADI, per germline. This CDR3 region has 16 residues. The chain's CDR3 is CVPGTGRIEGHQPQHF. CDR3 nucleotides: TGCGTCCCCGGGACAGGGAGGATAGAGGGACATCAGCCCCAGCATTTT.

The V and J genes are TRBV24-1 and TRBJ2-5; TRBD2 matches 8 bases. The CDR3 consists of 15 residues. In germline, CDR1 is KGHDR, CDR2 SFDVKD. Germline trimming cut 3 bases from V and 3 bases from J; bases unmatched to any gene: 5. CDR3 residues: CATSDPGGPEETQYF. The CDR3 DNA sequence: TGTGCCACCAGTGATCCGGGAGGGCCGGAAGAGACCCAGTACTTC.

The rearrangement uses TRBV5-1 and TRBJ1-1; 9 bases line up with TRBD1. Trimming at V came to 4 bases and at J to 5 bases, leaving 9 bases not matched to a gene. The CDR3 length is 15 residues. CDR1 and CDR2 from the germline V gene are SGHRS and YFSETQ. This CDR3 reads CASSGDREVRTEAFF. CDR3 nucleotide sequence: TGCGCCAGCAGCGGGGACAGGGAGGTAAGAACTGAAGCTTTCTTT. The whole variable domain, filled in from reference TRBV5-1 and TRBJ1-1, reads KAGVTQTPRYLIKTRGQQVTLSCSPISGHRSVSWYQQTPGQGLQFLFEYFSETQRNKGNFPGRFSGRQFSNSRSEMNVSTLELGDSALYLCASSGDREVRTEAFFGQGTRLTVV.

The chain links TRBV30 to TRBJ2-6; D gene uncertain. The V end lost 4 bases, the J end lost 4 bases, and 8 bases lay between the germline ends. CDR1 is GTSNPN and CDR2 is SVGIG in the germline V gene (reference sequence). This CDR3 has 13 amino acids. The CDR3 nucleotides read TGTGCCTGGAATTTGGGAGGGGCCAACGTCCTGACTTTC. Amino acids: CAWNLGGANVLTF.

The CDR3 DNA reads TGCGCCAGCAGCCAAGTGACGGGGGGCATAAGCAATCAGCCCCAGCATTTT. As protein: CASSQVTGGISNQPQHF. The genes are TRBV4-1 and TRBJ1-5; a weak D match, TRBD1 (6 bases). The germline V gene has CDR1 MGHRA and CDR2 YSYEKL. V lost 1 base and J 1 base, leaving 14 bases between the germline ends. This CDR3 is built from 17 residues.

With respect to this clonotype: A much larger clone differs by one base, so this may be a read error. This sequence joins TRBV11-3 and TRBJ1-1; D is uncertain. This CDR3 has 13 amino acids. CDR1 and CDR2 (germline): SGHNT, YENEEA. V was pared by 4 bases and J by 6 bases, with 12 bases between. The CDR3: CASSSSTYAEAFF. The CDR3, as DNA: TGTGCCAGCAGCTCCTCTACGTACGCTGAAGCTTTCTTT.

Regarding this clonotype: This CDR3 fails to terminate in the conserved phenylalanine or tryptophan, so it likely reflects a read error. The chain carries TRBV11-2 and TRBJ2-5; D possibly matches TRBD1 or TRBD2 (5 bases each). CDR1 and CDR2 from the germline V gene are SGHAT and FQNNGV. The CDR3 covers 14 residues. CDR3 sequence: CVSSLELGEETQYY. In DNA, the CDR3 is TGTGTCAGCAGCTTAGAACTAGGGGAAGAGACCCAGTACTAC.

Concerning this clonotype itself: It may be a read error: a sequence one base away is much more abundant. This sequence joins TRBV6-2 or TRBV6-3 and TRBJ2-7; D is unresolved. Germline assignment: CDR1 MNHEY and CDR2 SVGEGT. The CDR3 spans 15 residues. V gave up 6 bases and J gave up 0 bases, with 15 bases separating them. DNA for the CDR3: TGTGCCAGCAGGTATACTACCGGCAGCTCCTACGAGCAGTACTTC. Its translation: CASRYTTGSSYEQYF.

This clonotype was seen a few times. This chain connects TRBV28 to TRBJ1-5, with D tentatively TRBD1 (6 bases). Trimming removed 8 bases from V and 0 bases from J, with 17 bases in between. The germline V gene has CDR1 MDHEN and CDR2 SYDVKM. The CDR3 is 16 residues long. CDR3 nucleotide sequence: TGTGCCAGCCGATTACCGGGACACAATAGCAATCAGCCCCAGCATTTT. Translated: CASRLPGHNSNQPQHF. The full variable domain, in which reference TRBV28 and TRBJ1-5 provide the parts outside the CDR3, is DVKVTQSSRYLVKRTGEKVFLECVQDMDHENMFWYRQDPGLGLRLIYFSYDVKMKEKGDIPEGYSVSREKKERFSLILESASTNQTSMYLCASRLPGHNSNQPQHFGDGTRLSIL.

As to this clonotype: One junction end does not reproduce the germline sequence, and a read error may be involved. V is TRBV7-9 and J is TRBJ1-5; 8 nucleotides line up with TRBD1. The CDR3 runs to 14 residues. Germline V gene sequence: CDR1 SEHNR, CDR2 FQNEAQ (reference sequence). CDR3 sequence: CVSSSGQGRRPQHF. The CDR3 bases are TGTGTCAGCAGCTCCGGACAGGGCCGTAGGCCCCAGCATTTT.

As concerns this clonotype: This could be a read error, since a much larger clone is one nucleotide away. The chain recombines TRBV29-1 with TRBJ2-2; 7 bases line up with TRBD2. Per germline, CDR1 SQVTM and CDR2 ANQGSEA. The CDR3 sequence is 11 residues long. The CDR3 loop is CSAAGAGELLF. CDR3 nucleotide sequence: TGCAGCGCGGCGGGAGCCGGGGAGCTGCTTTTT.

There are a few counts of this clonotype. Possible read error: a much larger clone is one base away. The V gene is TRBV4-3, the J gene TRBJ1-6, with D maybe TRBD1 (6 bases). Germline CDR1 is LGHNA and CDR2 is YSLEER. The V end lost 8 bases, the J end lost 5 bases, and 16 bases lay between the germline ends. The CDR3 covers 15 residues. The CDR3 bases are TGCGCCAGCGGCCCGGCGAGGACAGATAATTCACCCCTCCACTTT. The encoded protein is CASGPARTDNSPLHF.

Notes on this clonotype: Because it lacks the conserved phenylalanine or tryptophan at the end, this CDR3 is likely a read error. This sequence joins TRBV6-5 and TRBJ2-2; tentative D call: TRBD1 (6 bases). The CDR3 contains 12 residues. Deletions cut 7 bases from V and 8 bases from J, with 11 bases between. Germline CDR1 reads MNHEY; CDR2 reads SVGAGI. The DNA for the CDR3 is TGTGCCAGCACAGGGGTAGCGGGGGAGCTGTTTCTT. Its translation is CASTGVAGELFL.

V usage is TRBV5-6 and J usage is TRBJ2-2; 7 positions agree with TRBD1. V gave up 0 bases and J gave up 6 bases; unmatched junction bases: 8. Germline CDR1 is SGHDT and CDR2 is YYEEEE. The CDR3 contains 16 residues. The CDR3 DNA follows: TGTGCCAGCAGCTTGGTTGGGGACAGTAGGGCCGGGGAGCTGTTTTTT. Protein: CASSLVGDSRAGELFF.

In regard to this clonotype: At one boundary the junction diverges from the germline segment, which might be a read error. The rearrangement links TRBV7-9 to TRBJ2-2, with TRBD2 identical over 10 bases. Germline V CDR1 and CDR2: SEHNR, FQNEAQ (reference sequence). The CDR3 covers 16 residues. The CDR3 DNA reads as TGTACCAGCAACCCCCCTAGCGGGAGAAGGAGCGGGGAGCTGTTTTTT. This codes for CTSNPPSGRRSGELFF.